Listed here are 16 T cell receptor beta chains from one sample, sequenced in a study of T cell clones after liver transplantation. The data were produced by immunoSEQ multiplex PCR, yet TCRdb's version contains in-frame clones alone and is incomplete. The sample consists of fewer than 65,000 clones, roughly 70% of them appearing once. The input for sequencing was CD4+ T cells from blood, taken at the 22-month timepoint. The receptors stem from a human patient who received a liver transplant. Some of the T cells might come from the graft donor.

This clone was seen more than once but under ten times. The chain uses TRBV2 and TRBJ1-4, with TRBD1 matching over 11 bases. Trimming cost V 6 bases and J 8 bases; bases outside gene matches: 5. This CDR3 region has 14 residues. CDR1 is SNHLY and CDR2 is FYNNEI in the germline V gene. CDR3 region: CASSEDRGREKLFF. CDR3 coding DNA: TGTGCCAGCAGCGAGGACAGGGGGCGAGAAAAACTGTTTTTT.

CDR3 coding DNA: TGTGCCAGCAGCCATGGAGATACGCAGTATTTT. Encoded protein: CASSHGDTQYF. The chain employs TRBV14 and TRBJ2-3; D is ambiguous. Trimming shortened V by 3 bases and J by 5 bases, and 3 bases separated the two germline ends. This CDR3 is 11 amino acids long. Germline CDR1 SGHDN, CDR2 FVKESK. Full variable domain (missing parts from reference TRBV14 and TRBJ2-3): EAGVTQFPSHSVIEKGQTVTLRCDPISGHDNLYWYRRVMGKEIKFLLHFVKESKQDESGMPNNRFLAERTGGTYSTLKVQPAELEDSGVYFCASSHGDTQYFGPGTRLTVL.

The CDR3 is CASSQIAGGGLLEQFF. In nucleotides, the CDR3 is TGTGCCAGCAGCCAAATAGCGGGGGGCGGCCTACTTGAGCAGTTCTTC. The V call is TRBV4-2, the J call TRBJ2-1; 10 bases are a match to TRBD2. J lost 9 bases, V lost 2 bases, and 10 bases had no gene match. Germline V gene lookup returns CDR1 LGHNA and CDR2 YNFKEQ. The CDR3 runs 16 residues.

This chain uses TRBV2 with TRBJ1-6; 8 bases are shared with TRBD1. CDR1 and CDR2 from the germline V gene are SNHLY and FYNNEI. The V and J ends lost 6 bases and 8 bases, in that order; junction bases with no gene match: 9. The CDR3 totals 15 residues. CDR3 in DNA: TGTGCCAGCAGCCGAGGGACAGGTGAAGATTCACCCCTCCACTTT. This codes for CASSRGTGEDSPLHF.

This chain connects TRBV5-1 to TRBJ2-7; D remains ambiguous. The CDR3 has 14 residues. V gave up 0 bases and J gave up 2 bases, with 9 bases separating them. The germline V gene encodes CDR1 SGHRS and CDR2 YFSETQ. The CDR3, as DNA: TGCGCCAGCAGCTTGGGTGTGGCCGCCTACGAGCAGTACTTC. Translated, it gives CASSLGVAAYEQYF.

This chain uses TRBV29-1 with TRBJ1-2; 7 positions match TRBD1. This CDR3 comprises 14 residues. V was clipped by 1 base and J by 7 bases; unmatched bases: 9. CDR1 is SQVTM, CDR2 ANQGSEA, per germline. CDR3 nucleotide sequence: TGCAGCGTTGAAGGAAAGGGGGCGACGGGTGGCTACACCTTC. Its protein product is CSVEGKGATGGYTF.

This chain joins TRBV4-2 and TRBJ2-1, with 9 bases matching TRBD2. With V trimmed by 5 bases and J by 1 base, 3 bases remained unmatched. Germline loops: CDR1 LGHNA, CDR2 YNFKEQ. This CDR3 is 15 amino acids long. The CDR3 region is CASSSSGGSYNEQFF. CDR3 bases: TGTGCCAGCAGCTCAAGCGGGGGGTCCTACAATGAGCAGTTCTTC.

This clone is termed medium-sized. This rearrangement joins TRBV30 to TRBJ1-6, with 9 positions matching TRBD1. Germline trimming cut 4 bases from V and 9 bases from J; bases unmatched to any gene: 7. This CDR3 is 14 amino acids long. Germline V CDR1 and CDR2: GTSNPN, SVGIG (reference sequence). DNA for the CDR3: TGTGCCTGGAACCTCCGGGACAGGGTTTCACCCCTCCACTTT. This translates into CAWNLRDRVSPLHF.

J is TRBJ1-2 and V is TRBV2; 8 nucleotides line up with TRBD1. The V and J ends lost 2 bases and 8 bases, in that order; junction bases with no gene match: 10. The CDR3 consists of 15 residues. Germline V lookup: CDR1 SNHLY, CDR2 FYNNEI. CDR3 amino acids: CASSETRTGNEGYTF. The DNA for the CDR3 is TGTGCCAGCAGTGAAACGAGGACAGGGAACGAAGGCTACACCTTC. Supplemented by reference TRBV2 and TRBJ1-2, the full variable domain reads EPEVTQTPSHQVTQMGQEVILRCVPISNHLYFYWYRQILGQKVEFLVSFYNNEISEKSEIFDDQFSVERPDGSNFTLKIRSTKLEDSAMYFCASSETRTGNEGYTFGSGTRLTVV.

The V gene is TRBV7-2, the J gene TRBJ1-2, with 7 bases that match TRBD1. This CDR3 spans 16 amino acids. Germline V gives CDR1 SGHTA, CDR2 FQGNSA. V lost 0 bases and J lost 6; bases outside the gene matches: 10. CDR3 loop: CASSLANRGGWDGYTF. CDR3 in DNA: TGTGCCAGCAGCTTAGCGAACAGGGGAGGGTGGGATGGCTACACCTTC. Complete variable domain (other parts from reference TRBV7-2 and TRBJ1-2): GAGVSQSPSNKVTEKGKDVELRCDPISGHTALYWYRQSLGQGLEFLIYFQGNSAPDKSGLPSDRFSAERTGGSVSTLTIQRTQQEDSAVYLCASSLANRGGWDGYTFGSGTRLTVV.

V is TRBV28 and J is TRBJ2-5; TRBD1 or TRBD2 may be the D gene (5 bases each). Trimming left V 3 bases short and J 4 bases short, with 9 bases between. This CDR3 region has 13 residues. Germline CDR1 reads MDHEN; CDR2 reads SYDVKM. CDR3 DNA sequence: TGTGCCAGCAGTTTCCGAGGGGCAGAGACCCAGTACTTC. It yields the protein CASSFRGAETQYF.

This sequence joins TRBV11-2 and TRBJ2-7; 8 bases fit TRBD1. V gave up 5 bases and J gave up 1 base; unmatched junction bases: 4. The CDR3 is 14 amino acids. Germline CDR1 and CDR2: SGHAT and FQNNGV. DNA of the CDR3: TGTGCCAGCAGCAAATACAGGGGGTCCTACGAGCAGTACTTC. It specifies CASSKYRGSYEQYF.

V usage is TRBV28 and J usage is TRBJ1-4; D is unresolved. In germline, CDR1 is MDHEN, CDR2 SYDVKM. This CDR3 contains 14 residues. Trimming left V 6 bases short and J 3 bases short, with 11 bases between. CDR3 sequence: CASSFTASNEKLFF. Written as DNA, the CDR3 is TGTGCCAGCAGCTTCACGGCGTCTAATGAAAAACTGTTTTTT.

V is TRBV6-6 and J is TRBJ2-7; perhaps TRBD2 as D (6 bases). Trimming shortened V by 2 bases and J by 6 bases, and 14 bases separated the two germline ends. Germline CDR1 is MNHNY and CDR2 is SVGAGI (reference sequence). This CDR3 region has 14 residues. Written as DNA, the CDR3 is TGTGCCAGCAGTTACGACCTTTGGAGGGCCGAGCAGTACTTC. Translated: CASSYDLWRAEQYF.

This chain links TRBV5-1 with TRBJ2-1; 9 nucleotides align to TRBD1. The CDR3 consists of 16 residues. Germline CDR1 reads SGHRS; CDR2 reads YFSETQ. The J segment lost 1 base and the V segment lost 5 bases, leaving 7 bases of the junction unmatched. In DNA, the CDR3 is TGCGCCAGCAGACCCGGGACAGGGTCGTCCTACAATGAGCAGTTCTTC. Its protein product is CASRPGTGSSYNEQFF.

This clone rates as medium-sized. The chain employs TRBV29-1 and TRBJ1-5, with D unresolved. This CDR3 has 15 residues. Trimming shortened V by 6 bases and J by 4 bases, and 19 bases separated the two germline ends. Germline V gene lookup returns CDR1 SQVTM and CDR2 ANQGSEA. In DNA form, the CDR3 reads TGCAGCGTCTCGGACGGGTTCCTTGGAAATCAGCCCCAGCATTTT. It codes for CSVSDGFLGNQPQHF.